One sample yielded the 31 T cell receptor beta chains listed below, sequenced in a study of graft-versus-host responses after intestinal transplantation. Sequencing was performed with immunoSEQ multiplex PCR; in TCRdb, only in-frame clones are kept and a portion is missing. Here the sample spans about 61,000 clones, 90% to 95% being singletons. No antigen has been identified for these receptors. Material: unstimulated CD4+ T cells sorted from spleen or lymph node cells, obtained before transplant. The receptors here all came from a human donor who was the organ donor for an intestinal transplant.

The CDR3 region is CASSLERGSPLHF. CDR3 nucleotide sequence: TGTGCCAGCAGCTTGGAGAGGGGTTCACCCCTCCACTTT. This chain joins TRBV5-4 and TRBJ1-6, with a weak D call TRBD1 (5 bases). This CDR3 spans 13 amino acids. The V gene lost 0 bases and the J gene lost 9 bases, with 7 bases spanning the gap. Per the germline V gene, CDR1 is SGHNT and CDR2 is YYREEE (reference sequence).

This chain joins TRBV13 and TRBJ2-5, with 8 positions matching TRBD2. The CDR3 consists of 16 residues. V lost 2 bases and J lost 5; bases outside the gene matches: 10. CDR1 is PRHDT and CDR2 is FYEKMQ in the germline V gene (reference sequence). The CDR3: CASSLLGGGLFETQYF. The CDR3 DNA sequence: TGTGCCAGCAGCTTACTCGGGGGGGGCCTTTTTGAGACCCAGTACTTC.

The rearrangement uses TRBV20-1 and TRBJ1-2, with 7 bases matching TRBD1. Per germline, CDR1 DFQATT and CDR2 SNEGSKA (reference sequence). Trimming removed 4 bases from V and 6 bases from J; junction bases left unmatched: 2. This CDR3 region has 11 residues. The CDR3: CSATRGDGYTF. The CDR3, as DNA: TGCAGTGCTACCAGGGGGGATGGCTACACCTTC.

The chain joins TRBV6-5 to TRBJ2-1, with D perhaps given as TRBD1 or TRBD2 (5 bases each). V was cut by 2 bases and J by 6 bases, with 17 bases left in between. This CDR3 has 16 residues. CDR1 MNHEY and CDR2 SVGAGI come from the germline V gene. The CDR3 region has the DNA TGTGCCAGCAGTTACGTGGGGCTAGCTGCATTCAATGAGCAGTTCTTC. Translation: CASSYVGLAAFNEQFF.

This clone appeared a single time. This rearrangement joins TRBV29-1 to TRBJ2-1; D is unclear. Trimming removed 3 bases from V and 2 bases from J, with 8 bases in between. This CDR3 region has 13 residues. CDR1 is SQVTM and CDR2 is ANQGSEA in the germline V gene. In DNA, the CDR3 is TGCAGCGTTGAGGGCGACACCTACAATGAGCAGTTCTTC. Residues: CSVEGDTYNEQFF.

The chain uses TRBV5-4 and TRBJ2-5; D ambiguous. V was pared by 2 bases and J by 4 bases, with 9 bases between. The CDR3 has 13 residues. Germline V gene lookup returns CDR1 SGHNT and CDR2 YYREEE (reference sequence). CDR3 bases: TGTGCCAGCAGCTTCCGGGTAGGAGAGACCCAGTACTTC. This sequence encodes CASSFRVGETQYF. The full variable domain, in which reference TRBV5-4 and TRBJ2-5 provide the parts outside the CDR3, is ETGVTQSPTHLIKTRGQQVTLRCSSQSGHNTVSWYQQALGQGPQFIFQYYREEENGRGNFPPRFSGLQFPNYSSELNVNALELDDSALYLCASSFRVGETQYFGPGTRLLVL.

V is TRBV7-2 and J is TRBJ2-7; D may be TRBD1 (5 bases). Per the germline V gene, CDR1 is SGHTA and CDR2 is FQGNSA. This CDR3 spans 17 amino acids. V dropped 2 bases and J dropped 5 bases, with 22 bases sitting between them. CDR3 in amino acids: CASSLLGWFRVENEQYF. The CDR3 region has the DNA TGTGCCAGCAGCTTATTAGGATGGTTCAGGGTTGAGAACGAGCAGTACTTC.

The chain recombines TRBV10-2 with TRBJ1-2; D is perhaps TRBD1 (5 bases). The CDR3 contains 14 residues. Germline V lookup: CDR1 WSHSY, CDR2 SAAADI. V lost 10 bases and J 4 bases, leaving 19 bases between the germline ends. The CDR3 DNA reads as TGCGCCACCGGTAAAAGGGGTACTATCTATGGCTACACCTTC. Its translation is CATGKRGTIYGYTF.

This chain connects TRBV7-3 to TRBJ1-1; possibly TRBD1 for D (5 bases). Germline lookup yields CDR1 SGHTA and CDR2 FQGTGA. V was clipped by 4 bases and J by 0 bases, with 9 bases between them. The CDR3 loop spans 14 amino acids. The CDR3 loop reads CASSWGPLNTEAFF. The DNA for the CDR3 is TGTGCCAGCAGCTGGGGACCCCTGAACACTGAAGCTTTCTTT.

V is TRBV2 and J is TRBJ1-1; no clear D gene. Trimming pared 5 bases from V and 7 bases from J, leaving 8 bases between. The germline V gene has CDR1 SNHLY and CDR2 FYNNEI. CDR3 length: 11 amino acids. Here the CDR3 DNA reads TGTGCCAGCAGTTCCAGTCATGAAGCTTTCTTT. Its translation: CASSSSHEAFF.

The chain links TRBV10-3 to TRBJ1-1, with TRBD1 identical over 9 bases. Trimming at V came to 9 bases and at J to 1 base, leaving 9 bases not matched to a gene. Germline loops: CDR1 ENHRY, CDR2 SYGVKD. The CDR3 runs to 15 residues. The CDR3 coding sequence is TGTGCCATTCGGGACAGGGTCATCTCGAACACTGAAGCTTTCTTT. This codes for CAIRDRVISNTEAFF.

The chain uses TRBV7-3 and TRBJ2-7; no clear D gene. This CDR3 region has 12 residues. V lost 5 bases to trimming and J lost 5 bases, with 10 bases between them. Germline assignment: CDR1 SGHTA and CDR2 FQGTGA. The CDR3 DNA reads TGTGCCAGCAGCCCCGTGGACCACGAGCAGTACTTC. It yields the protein CASSPVDHEQYF. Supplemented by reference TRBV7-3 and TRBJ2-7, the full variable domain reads GAGVSQTPSNKVTEKGKYVELRCDPISGHTALYWYRQSLGQGPEFLIYFQGTGAADDSGLPNDRFFAVRPEGSVSTLKIQRTERGDSAVYLCASSPVDHEQYFGPGTRLTVT.

The CDR3 protein is CASSYRGAAGYGYTF. The CDR3 DNA follows: TGTGCCAGCAGTTACCGTGGGGCCGCCGGGTATGGCTACACCTTC. This chain joins TRBV6-5 and TRBJ1-2; a possible D gene is TRBD1 (5 bases). Germline V gene lookup returns CDR1 MNHEY and CDR2 SVGAGI. V was pared by 2 bases and J by 5 bases, with 15 bases between. The CDR3 contains 15 residues.

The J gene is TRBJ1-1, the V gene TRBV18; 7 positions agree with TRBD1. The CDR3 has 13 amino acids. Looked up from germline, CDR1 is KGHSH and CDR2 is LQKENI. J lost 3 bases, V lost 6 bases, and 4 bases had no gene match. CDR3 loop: CASSPGQYTEAFF. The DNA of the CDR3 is TGTGCCAGCTCCCCGGGACAGTACACTGAAGCTTTCTTT. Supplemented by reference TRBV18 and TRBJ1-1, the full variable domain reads NAGVMQNPRHLVRRRGQEARLRCSPMKGHSHVYWYRQLPEEGLKFMVYLQKENIIDESGMPKERFSAEFPKEGPSILRIQQVVRGDSAAYFCASSPGQYTEAFFGQGTRLTVV.

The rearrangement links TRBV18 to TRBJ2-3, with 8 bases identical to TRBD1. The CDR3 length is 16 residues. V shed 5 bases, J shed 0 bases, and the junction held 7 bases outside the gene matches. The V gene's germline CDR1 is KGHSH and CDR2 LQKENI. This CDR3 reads CASSSDRGTSTDTQYF. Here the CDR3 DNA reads TGTGCCAGCTCAAGCGACAGGGGTACTAGCACAGATACGCAGTATTTT. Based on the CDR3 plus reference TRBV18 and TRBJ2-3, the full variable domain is NAGVMQNPRHLVRRRGQEARLRCSPMKGHSHVYWYRQLPEEGLKFMVYLQKENIIDESGMPKERFSAEFPKEGPSILRIQQVVRGDSAAYFCASSSDRGTSTDTQYFGPGTRLTVL.

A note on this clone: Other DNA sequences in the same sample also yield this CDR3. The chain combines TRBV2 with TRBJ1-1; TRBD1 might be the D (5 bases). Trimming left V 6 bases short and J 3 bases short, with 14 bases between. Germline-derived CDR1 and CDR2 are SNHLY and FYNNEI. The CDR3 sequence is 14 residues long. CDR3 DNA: TGTGCCAGCAGCCCCGAAGGGGTGGACACTGAAGCTTTCTTT. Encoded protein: CASSPEGVDTEAFF.

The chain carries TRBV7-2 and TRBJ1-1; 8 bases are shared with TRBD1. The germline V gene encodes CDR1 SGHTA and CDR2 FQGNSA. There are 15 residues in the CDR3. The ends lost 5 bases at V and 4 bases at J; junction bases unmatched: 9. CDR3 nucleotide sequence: TGTGCCAGCAGCACCCGGACAGGGATGAGCACTGAAGCTTTCTTT. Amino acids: CASSTRTGMSTEAFF.

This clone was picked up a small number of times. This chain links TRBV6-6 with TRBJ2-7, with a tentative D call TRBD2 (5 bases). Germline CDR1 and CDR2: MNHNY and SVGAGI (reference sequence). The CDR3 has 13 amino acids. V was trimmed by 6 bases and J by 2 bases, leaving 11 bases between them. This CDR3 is CASRRAPPYEQYF. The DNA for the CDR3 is TGTGCCAGCAGGAGGGCCCCCCCCTACGAGCAGTACTTC.

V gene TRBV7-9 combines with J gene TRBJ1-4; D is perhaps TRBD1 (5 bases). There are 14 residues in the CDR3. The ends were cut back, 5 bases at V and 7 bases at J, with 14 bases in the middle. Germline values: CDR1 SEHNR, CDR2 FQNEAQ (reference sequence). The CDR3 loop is CASSPLGQPEKLFF. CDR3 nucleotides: TGTGCCAGCAGCCCGCTCGGACAACCTGAAAAACTGTTTTTT.

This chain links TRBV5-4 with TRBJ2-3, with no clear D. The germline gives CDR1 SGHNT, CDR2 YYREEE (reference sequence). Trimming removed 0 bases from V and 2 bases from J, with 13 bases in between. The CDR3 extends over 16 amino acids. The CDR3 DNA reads TGTGCCAGCAGCTTGGTAGGGAAGATCTTCACAGATACGCAGTATTTT. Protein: CASSLVGKIFTDTQYF.

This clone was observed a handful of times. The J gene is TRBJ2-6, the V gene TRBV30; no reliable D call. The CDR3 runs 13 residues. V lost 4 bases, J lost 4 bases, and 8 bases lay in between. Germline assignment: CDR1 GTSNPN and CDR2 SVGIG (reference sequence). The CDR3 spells CAWMGNGANVLTF. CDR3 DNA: TGTGCCTGGATGGGGAACGGGGCCAACGTCCTGACTTTC. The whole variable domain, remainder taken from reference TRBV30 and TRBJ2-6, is SQTIHQWPATLVQPVGSPLSLECTVEGTSNPNLYWYRQAAGRGLQLLFYSVGIGQISSEVPQNLSASRPQDRQFILSSKKLLLSDSGFYLCAWMGNGANVLTFGAGSRLTVL.

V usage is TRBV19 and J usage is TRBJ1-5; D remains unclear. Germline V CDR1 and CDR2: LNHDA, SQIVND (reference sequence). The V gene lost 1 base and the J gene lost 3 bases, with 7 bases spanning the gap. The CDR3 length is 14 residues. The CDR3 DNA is TGTGCCAGTAGTATAGGCCAGGTCAATCAGCCCCAGCATTTT. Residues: CASSIGQVNQPQHF.

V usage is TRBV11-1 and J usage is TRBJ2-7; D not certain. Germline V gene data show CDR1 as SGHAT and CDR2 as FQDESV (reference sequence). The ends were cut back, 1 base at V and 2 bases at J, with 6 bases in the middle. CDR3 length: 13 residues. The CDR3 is CASSLVQTYEQYF. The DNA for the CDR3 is TGTGCCAGCAGCTTAGTACAGACCTACGAGCAGTACTTC.

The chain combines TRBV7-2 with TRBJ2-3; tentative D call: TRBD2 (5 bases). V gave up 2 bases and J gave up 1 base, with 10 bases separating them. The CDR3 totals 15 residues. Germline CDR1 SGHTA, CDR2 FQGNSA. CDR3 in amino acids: CASSLTRVGTDTQYF. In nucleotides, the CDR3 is TGTGCCAGCAGCTTAACTAGGGTGGGCACAGATACGCAGTATTTT.

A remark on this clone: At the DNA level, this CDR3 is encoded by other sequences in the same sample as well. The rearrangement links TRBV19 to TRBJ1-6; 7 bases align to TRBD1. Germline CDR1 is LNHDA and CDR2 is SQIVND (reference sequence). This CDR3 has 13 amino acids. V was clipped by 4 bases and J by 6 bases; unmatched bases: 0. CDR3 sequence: CASSTGGNSPLHF. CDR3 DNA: TGTGCCAGTAGTACAGGGGGTAATTCACCCCTCCACTTT.

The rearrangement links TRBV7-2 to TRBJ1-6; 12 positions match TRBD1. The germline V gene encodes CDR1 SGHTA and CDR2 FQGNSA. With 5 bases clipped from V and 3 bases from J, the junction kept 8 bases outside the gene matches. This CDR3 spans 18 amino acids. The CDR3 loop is CASSRKGQGASYNSPLHF. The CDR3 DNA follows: TGTGCCAGCAGCCGAAAGGGACAGGGGGCCAGCTATAATTCACCCCTCCACTTT.

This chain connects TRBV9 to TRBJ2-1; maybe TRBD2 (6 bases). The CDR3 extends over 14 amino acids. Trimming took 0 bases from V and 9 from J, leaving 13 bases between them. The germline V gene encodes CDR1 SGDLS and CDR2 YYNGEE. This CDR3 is CASSVATGGIEQFF. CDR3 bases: TGTGCCAGCAGCGTAGCTACTGGGGGGATTGAGCAGTTCTTC.

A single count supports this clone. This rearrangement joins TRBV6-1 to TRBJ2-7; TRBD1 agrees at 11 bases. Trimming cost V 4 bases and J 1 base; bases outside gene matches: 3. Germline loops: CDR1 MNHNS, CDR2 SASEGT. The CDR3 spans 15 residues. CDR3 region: CASSVGTGGSYEQYF. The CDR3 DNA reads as TGTGCCAGCAGTGTGGGGACAGGGGGTTCCTACGAGCAGTACTTC.

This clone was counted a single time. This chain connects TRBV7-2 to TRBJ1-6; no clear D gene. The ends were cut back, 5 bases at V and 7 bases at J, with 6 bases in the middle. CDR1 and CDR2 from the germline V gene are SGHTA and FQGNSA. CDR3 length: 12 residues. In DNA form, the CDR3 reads TGTGCCAGCAGCCCAGGAAATTCACCCCTCCACTTT. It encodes CASSPGNSPLHF.

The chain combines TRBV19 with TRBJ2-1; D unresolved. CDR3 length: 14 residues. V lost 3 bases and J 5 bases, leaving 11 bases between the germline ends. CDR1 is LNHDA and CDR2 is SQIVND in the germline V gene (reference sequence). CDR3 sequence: CASSILFWNNEQFF. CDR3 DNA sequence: TGTGCCAGTAGTATCCTGTTTTGGAACAATGAGCAGTTCTTC.

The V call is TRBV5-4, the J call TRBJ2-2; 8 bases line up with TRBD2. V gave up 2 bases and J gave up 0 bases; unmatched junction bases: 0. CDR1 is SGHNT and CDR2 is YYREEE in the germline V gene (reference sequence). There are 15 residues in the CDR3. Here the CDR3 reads CASSFSGANTGELFF. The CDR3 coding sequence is TGTGCCAGCAGCTTTAGCGGGGCGAACACCGGGGAGCTGTTTTTT.